In its sample, the clone carrying this T cell receptor beta chain was seen a few times. This record belongs to a study of blood T cell repertoires in COVID-19. On the study more broadly: Donors in the United States, Italy and Spain gave samples during acute or convalescent COVID-19. PBMCs, B-cell-depleted T cells, or T cells provided the cDNA or gDNA that made up the material.

Original analysis: For nucleated cells, counts were estimated from reference gene primer amplification. TCRdb's table, derived via immunoSEQ multiplex PCR, lists solely in-frame clones and lacks some. V and J calls and clone size are given by that table; D and trimming were obtained from the DNA. The profile shows more than 300,000 clones, around 86% of them singletons. This CDR3 has 13 residues. V was pared by 4 bases and J by 0 bases, with 5 bases between. Germline V lookup: CDR1 SGHRS, CDR2 YFSETQ. The rearrangement uses TRBV5-1 and TRBJ1-5; D remains ambiguous. This receptor was obtained from a woman in her forties or fifties with acute or convalescent COVID-19. The specimen sequenced was peripheral blood. The CDR3 region is CASSTDSNQPQHF. The DNA for the CDR3 is TGCGCCAGCAGCACAGATAGCAATCAGCCCCAGCATTTT.